A single sample gave rise to the 5 T cell receptor beta chains below, sequenced in a study of T-cell memory formation after mild COVID-19. One entry per CDR3 protein results from TCRdb running MiXCR on the 5' RACE reads. Among roughly 620,000 distinct CDR3 sequences listed, around 17% were seen once. Sequenced input: PBMCs or a T cell subset sorted from them (not recorded which). Receptors were obtained from an adult woman who had mild COVID-19 (a few samples of this study predate the infection). Cell type and time point are not known.

V and J are TRBV20-1 and TRBJ2-7, with D possibly matching TRBD2 (6 bases). There are 15 residues in the CDR3. The germline V and J ends were trimmed by 3 bases and 1 base, with 16 bases remaining between them. CDR1 and CDR2 from the germline V gene are DFQATT and SNEGSKA (reference sequence). For the CDR3, the DNA is TGCAGTGCTAGTAGACGGAGGGAGAGGTCCTACGAGCAGTACTTC. Encoded protein: CSASRRRERSYEQYF.

The CDR3 region is CSAREGGSFSNQPQHF. The CDR3 nucleotides read TGCAGTGCTAGGGAGGGGGGGTCCTTTAGCAATCAGCCCCAGCATTTT. V usage is TRBV20-1 and J usage is TRBJ1-5; D might be TRBD1 (6 bases). Per germline, CDR1 DFQATT and CDR2 SNEGSKA (reference sequence). V gave up 3 bases and J gave up 0 bases, with 15 bases separating them. The CDR3 contains 16 residues.

The rearrangement joins TRBV20-1 to TRBJ2-7; D ambiguous. Between the trimmed V and J ends, which lost 3 bases and 2 bases, there was a span of 14 bases. Germline V gene sequence: CDR1 DFQATT, CDR2 SNEGSKA (reference sequence). There are 14 residues in the CDR3. CDR3 residues: CSAREMGLAYEQYF. CDR3 DNA: TGCAGTGCTAGGGAAATGGGTTTGGCCTACGAGCAGTACTTC.

This clonotype appeared a few times. The CDR3 DNA follows: TGTGCCAGCAGTACCACATCCTGGGACCACGCAGGGGAGTTCTTC. Residues: CASSTTSWDHAGEFF. The V gene is TRBV6-5, the J gene TRBJ2-1; a weak D match, TRBD1 (6 bases). Per germline, CDR1 MNHEY and CDR2 SVGAGI. The CDR3 has 15 residues. Trimming shortened V by 5 bases and J by 14 bases, and 25 bases separated the two germline ends.

The chain carries TRBV7-9 and TRBJ1-2; possible D gene TRBD1, 6 bases. The CDR3 is 15 amino acids. The germline gives CDR1 SEHNR, CDR2 FQNEAQ (reference sequence). V lost 5 bases and J lost 6, with 19 bases in between. CDR3 DNA: TGTGCCAGCAGCGCCGCGACAGGATGGGTTGATGGCTACACCTTC. This codes for CASSAATGWVDGYTF.